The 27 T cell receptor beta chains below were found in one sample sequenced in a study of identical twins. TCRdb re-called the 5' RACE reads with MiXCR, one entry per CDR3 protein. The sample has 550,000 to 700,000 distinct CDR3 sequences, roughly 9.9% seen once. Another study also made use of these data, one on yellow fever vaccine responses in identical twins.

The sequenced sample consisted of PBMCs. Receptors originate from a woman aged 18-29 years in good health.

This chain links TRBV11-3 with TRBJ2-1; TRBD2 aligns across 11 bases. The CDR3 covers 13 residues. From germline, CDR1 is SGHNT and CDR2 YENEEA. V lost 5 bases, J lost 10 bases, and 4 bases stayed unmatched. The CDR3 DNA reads TGTGCCAGCAGCCGACTAGCGGGGAGCGAGCAGTTCTTC. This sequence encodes CASSRLAGSEQFF. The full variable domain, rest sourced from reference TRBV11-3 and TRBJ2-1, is EAGVVQSPRYKIIEKKQPVAFWCNPISGHNTLYWYLQNLGQGPELLIRYENEEAVDDSQLPKDRFSAERLKGVDSTLKIQPAELGDSAVYLCASSRLAGSEQFFGPGTRLTVL.

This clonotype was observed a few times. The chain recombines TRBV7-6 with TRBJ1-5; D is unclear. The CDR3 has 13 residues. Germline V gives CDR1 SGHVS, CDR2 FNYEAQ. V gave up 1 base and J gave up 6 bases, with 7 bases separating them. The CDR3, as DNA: TGTGCCAGCAGCTTAGAATTTACTCAGCCCCAGCATTTT. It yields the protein CASSLEFTQPQHF.

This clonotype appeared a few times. The chain's CDR3 is CASSTGESTDTQYF. Written as DNA, the CDR3 is TGTGCCAGCAGTACGGGAGAGAGCACAGATACGCAGTATTTT. The genes are TRBV6-1 and TRBJ2-3; D may be TRBD2 (6 bases). The CDR3 length is 14 residues. V was shortened by 5 bases and J by 0 bases, with 9 bases between the two germline ends. Germline-derived CDR1 and CDR2 are MNHNS and SASEGT.

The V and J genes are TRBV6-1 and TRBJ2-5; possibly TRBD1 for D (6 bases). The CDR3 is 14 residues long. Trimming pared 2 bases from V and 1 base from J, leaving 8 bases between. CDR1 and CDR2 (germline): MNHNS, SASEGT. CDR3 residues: CASSENRVQETQYF. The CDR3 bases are TGTGCCAGCAGTGAAAACAGGGTCCAAGAGACCCAGTACTTC.

The CDR3 loop is CASSLVASSGSYNEQFF. The CDR3 region has the DNA TGTGCCAGCAGCTTAGTGGCTAGCAGCGGGTCCTACAATGAGCAGTTCTTC. The chain joins TRBV11-2 to TRBJ2-1, with a weak D call TRBD2 (6 bases). Germline CDR1 is SGHAT and CDR2 is FQNNGV. Trimming left V 1 base short and J 1 base short, with 14 bases between. The CDR3 loop spans 17 amino acids.

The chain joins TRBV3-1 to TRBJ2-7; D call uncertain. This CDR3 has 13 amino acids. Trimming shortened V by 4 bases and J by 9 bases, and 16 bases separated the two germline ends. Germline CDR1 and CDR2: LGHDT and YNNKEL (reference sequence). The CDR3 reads CASSPRTRGGQYF. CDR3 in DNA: TGTGCCAGCAGCCCCAGGACCCGAGGCGGGCAGTACTTC.

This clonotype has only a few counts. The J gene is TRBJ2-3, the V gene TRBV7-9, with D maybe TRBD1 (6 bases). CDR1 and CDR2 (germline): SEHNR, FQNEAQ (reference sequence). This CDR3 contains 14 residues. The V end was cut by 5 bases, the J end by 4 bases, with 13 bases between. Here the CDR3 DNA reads TGTGCCAGCAGCGGAACAGGGAACCCAGATACGCAGTATTTT. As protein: CASSGTGNPDTQYF.

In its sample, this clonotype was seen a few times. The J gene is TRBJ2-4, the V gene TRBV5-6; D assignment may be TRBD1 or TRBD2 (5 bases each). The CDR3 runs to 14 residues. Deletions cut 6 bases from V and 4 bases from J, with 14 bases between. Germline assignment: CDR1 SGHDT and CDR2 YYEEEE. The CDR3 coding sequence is TGTGCCAGCACCGCCGTGGGACGGAAAAACATTCAGTACTTC. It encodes CASTAVGRKNIQYF.

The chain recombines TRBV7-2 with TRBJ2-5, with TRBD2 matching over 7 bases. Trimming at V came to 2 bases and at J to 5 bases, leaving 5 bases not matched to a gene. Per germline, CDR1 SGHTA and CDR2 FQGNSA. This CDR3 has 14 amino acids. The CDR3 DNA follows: TGTGCCAGCAGCTTACAAGCGGGACTGGAGACCCAGTACTTC. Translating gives CASSLQAGLETQYF.

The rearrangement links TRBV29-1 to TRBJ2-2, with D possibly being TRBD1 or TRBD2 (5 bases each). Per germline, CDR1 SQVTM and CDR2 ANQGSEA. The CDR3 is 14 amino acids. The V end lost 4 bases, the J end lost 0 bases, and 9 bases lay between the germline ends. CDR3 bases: TGCAGCGTTGTGGGGGTTACGAACACCGGGGAGCTGTTTTTT. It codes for CSVVGVTNTGELFF.

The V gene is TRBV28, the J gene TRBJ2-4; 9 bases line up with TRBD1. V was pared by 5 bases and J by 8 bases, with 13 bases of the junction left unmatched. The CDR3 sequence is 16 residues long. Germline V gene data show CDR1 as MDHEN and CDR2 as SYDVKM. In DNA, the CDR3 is TGTGCCAGCAGTCCCCGGGACAGGGAAATAATACACATTCAGTACTTC. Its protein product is CASSPRDREIIHIQYF.

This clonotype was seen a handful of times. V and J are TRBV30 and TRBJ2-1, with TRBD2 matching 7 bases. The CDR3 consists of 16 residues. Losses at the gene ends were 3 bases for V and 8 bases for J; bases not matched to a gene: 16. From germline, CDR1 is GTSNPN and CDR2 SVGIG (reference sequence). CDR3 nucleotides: TGTGCCTGGAGAGCTCCGGGATCCGGGAGGATATATGAGCAGTTCTTC. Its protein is CAWRAPGSGRIYEQFF.

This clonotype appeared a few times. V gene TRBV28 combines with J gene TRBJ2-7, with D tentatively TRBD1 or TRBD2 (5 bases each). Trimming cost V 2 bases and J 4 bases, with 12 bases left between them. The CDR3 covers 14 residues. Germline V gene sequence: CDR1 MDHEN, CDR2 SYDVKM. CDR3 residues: CASSLEGRVYEQYF. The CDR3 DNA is TGTGCCAGCAGTTTAGAGGGCAGGGTTTACGAGCAGTACTTC.

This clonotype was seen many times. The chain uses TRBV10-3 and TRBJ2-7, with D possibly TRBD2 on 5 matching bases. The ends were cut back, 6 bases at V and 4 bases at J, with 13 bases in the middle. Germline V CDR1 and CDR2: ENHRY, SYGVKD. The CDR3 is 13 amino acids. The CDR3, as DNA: TGTGCCATCAGCCTAGGTAGCGAGTACGAGCAGTACTTC. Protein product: CAISLGSEYEQYF.

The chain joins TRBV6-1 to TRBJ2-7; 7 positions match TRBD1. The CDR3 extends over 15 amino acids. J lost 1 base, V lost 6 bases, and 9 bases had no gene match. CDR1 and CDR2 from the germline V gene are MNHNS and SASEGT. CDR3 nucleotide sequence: TGTGCCAGCAGCGTACAGGGGAGAGGTTCCTACGAGCAGTACTTC. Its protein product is CASSVQGRGSYEQYF.

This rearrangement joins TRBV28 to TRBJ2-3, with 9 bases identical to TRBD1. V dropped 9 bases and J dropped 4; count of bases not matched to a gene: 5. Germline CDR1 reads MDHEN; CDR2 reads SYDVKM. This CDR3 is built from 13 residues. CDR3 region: CASRQGGSDTQYF. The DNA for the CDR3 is TGTGCCAGTCGACAGGGGGGATCAGATACGCAGTATTTT.

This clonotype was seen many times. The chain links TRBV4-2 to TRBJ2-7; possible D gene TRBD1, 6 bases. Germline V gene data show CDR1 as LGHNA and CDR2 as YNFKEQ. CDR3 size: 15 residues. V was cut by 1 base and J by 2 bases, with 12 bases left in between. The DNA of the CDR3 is TGTGCCAGCAGCCAAGTACAGGGTAGCACCTACGAGCAGTACTTC. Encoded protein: CASSQVQGSTYEQYF.

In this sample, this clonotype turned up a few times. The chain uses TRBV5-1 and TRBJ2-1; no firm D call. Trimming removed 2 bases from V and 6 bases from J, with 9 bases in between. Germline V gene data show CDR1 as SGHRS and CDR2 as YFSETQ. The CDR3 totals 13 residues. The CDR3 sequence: CASSFGLRNEQFF. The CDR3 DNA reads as TGCGCCAGCAGCTTTGGGCTCCGCAATGAGCAGTTCTTC.

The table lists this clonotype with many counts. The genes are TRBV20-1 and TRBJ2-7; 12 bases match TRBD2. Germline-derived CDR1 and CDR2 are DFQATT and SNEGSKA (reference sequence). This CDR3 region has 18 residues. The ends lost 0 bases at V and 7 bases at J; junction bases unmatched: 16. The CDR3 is CSARDPAGLAGISWEQYF. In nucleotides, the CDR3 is TGCAGTGCTAGAGATCCCGCCGGACTAGCGGGAATATCATGGGAGCAGTACTTC.

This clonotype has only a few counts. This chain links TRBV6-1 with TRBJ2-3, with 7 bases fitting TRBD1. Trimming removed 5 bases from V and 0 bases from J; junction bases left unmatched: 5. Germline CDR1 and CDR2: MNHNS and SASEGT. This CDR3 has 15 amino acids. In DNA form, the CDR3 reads TGTGCCAGCAGTCCGGCACAGGGGAGCACAGATACGCAGTATTTT. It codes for CASSPAQGSTDTQYF.

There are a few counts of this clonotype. CDR3: CAWSVSFLKGGGELFF. For the CDR3, the DNA is TGTGCCTGGAGTGTAAGCTTCTTGAAGGGCGGCGGGGAGCTGTTTTTT. This chain connects TRBV30 to TRBJ2-2; D gene unclear. V lost 0 bases and J lost 7, with 18 bases in between. Germline lookup yields CDR1 GTSNPN and CDR2 SVGIG (reference sequence). The CDR3 sequence is 16 residues long.

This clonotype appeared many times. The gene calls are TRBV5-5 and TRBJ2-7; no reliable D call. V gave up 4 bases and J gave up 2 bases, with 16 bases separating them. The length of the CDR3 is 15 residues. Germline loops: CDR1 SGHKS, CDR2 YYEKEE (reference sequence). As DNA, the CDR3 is TGTGCCAGCAGCCTAGACTTAGGCGTAACCTACGAGCAGTACTTC. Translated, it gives CASSLDLGVTYEQYF. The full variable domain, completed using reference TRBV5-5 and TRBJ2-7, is DAGVTQSPTHLIKTRGQQVTLRCSPISGHKSVSWYQQVLGQGPQFIFQYYEKEERGRGNFPDRFSARQFPNYSSELNVNALLLGDSALYLCASSLDLGVTYEQYFGPGTRLTVT.

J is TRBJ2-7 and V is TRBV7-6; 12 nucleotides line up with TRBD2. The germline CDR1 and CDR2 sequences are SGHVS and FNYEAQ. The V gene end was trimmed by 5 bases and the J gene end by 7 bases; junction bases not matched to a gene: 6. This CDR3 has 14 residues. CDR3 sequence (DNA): TGTGCCAGCAGCGTAAGCGGGACTAGCGGGGAGCAGTACTTC. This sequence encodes CASSVSGTSGEQYF.

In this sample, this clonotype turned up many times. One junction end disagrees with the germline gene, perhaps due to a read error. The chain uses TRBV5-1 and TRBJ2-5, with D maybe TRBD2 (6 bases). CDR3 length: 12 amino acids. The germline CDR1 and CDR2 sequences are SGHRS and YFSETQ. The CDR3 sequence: CASSLGRETQYF. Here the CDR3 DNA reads TGTGCCAGCAGCTTGGGGAGGGAGACCCAGTACTTC.

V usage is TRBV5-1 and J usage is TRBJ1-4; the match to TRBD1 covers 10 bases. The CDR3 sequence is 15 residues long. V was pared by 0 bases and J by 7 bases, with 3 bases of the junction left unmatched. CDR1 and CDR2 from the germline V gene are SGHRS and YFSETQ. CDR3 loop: CASSLAGQGTEKLFF. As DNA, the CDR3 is TGCGCCAGCAGCTTGGCGGGACAGGGGACTGAAAAACTGTTTTTT.

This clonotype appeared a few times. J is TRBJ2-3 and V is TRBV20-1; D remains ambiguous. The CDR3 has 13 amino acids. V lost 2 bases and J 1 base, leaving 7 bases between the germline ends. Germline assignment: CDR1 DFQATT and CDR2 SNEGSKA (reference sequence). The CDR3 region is CSARQTGTDTQYF. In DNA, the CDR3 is TGCAGTGCTAGACAGACGGGCACAGATACGCAGTATTTT.

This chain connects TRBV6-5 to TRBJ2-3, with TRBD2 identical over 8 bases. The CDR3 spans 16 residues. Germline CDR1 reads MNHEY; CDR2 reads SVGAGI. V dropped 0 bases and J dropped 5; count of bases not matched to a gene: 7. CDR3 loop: CASSYSGLVSKDTQYF. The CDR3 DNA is TGTGCCAGCAGTTACTCGGGACTAGTTTCAAAAGATACGCAGTATTTT.